This TCR beta chain was obtained from a study of T-cell memory formation after mild COVID-19. Study conclusions and caveats: Contracting CD4+ clones sat mainly in CM and EM; CD8+ in EMRA.

TCRdb re-called the 5' RACE reads with MiXCR, one entry per CDR3 protein. The repertoire holds 170,000 or so distinct CDR3 sequences, with over 20% as singletons. This clonotype was seen a handful of times. Antigen unknown. Per germline, CDR1 SEHNR and CDR2 FQNEAQ (reference sequence). J gave up 6 bases and V 5 bases, and 20 bases lay outside the gene matches. The CDR3 runs 19 residues. The V and J genes are TRBV7-9 and TRBJ2-1; 9 bases line up with TRBD2. The source is an adult woman who had mild COVID-19 (a few samples of this study predate the infection). Cell type and time point are not known. Sample: PBMCs or a T cell subset sorted from them (not recorded which). The DNA for the CDR3 is TGTGCCAGCAGCCCCCAGAGCGGGAGGAACAAGAAGGTAGTCAATGAGCAGTTCTTC. Translation: CASSPQSGRNKKVVNEQFF.